These 19 T cell receptor beta chains originate from one sample sequenced in a study of blood T cell repertoires in COVID-19. TCRdb keeps only in-frame clones here, not all; method: immunoSEQ multiplex PCR. The table lists 250,000 or so clones, over 80% of them singletons. The sample comprised PBMCs or T cells enriched from blood (not recorded which). The receptors were gathered from a woman in her forties who had been exposed to COVID-19.

The chain couples TRBV27 to TRBJ2-7, with D possibly being TRBD1 (6 bases). Per the germline V gene, CDR1 is MNHEY and CDR2 is SMNVEV (reference sequence). The CDR3 is 13 residues long. V was pared by 3 bases and J by 5 bases, with 11 bases between. CDR3 DNA sequence: TGTGCCAGCAGTTTGACACAGGGCCACGAGCAGTACTTC. It codes for CASSLTQGHEQYF.

The chain uses TRBV28 and TRBJ1-4, with D possibly matching TRBD1 (5 bases). Germline assignment: CDR1 MDHEN and CDR2 SYDVKM. CDR3 length: 14 residues. The ends were cut back, 6 bases at V and 0 bases at J, with 8 bases in the middle. This CDR3 reads CASRTGATNEKLFF. CDR3 nucleotides: TGTGCCAGCAGGACGGGGGCAACTAATGAAAAACTGTTTTTT.

The rearrangement links TRBV7-2 to TRBJ1-3; 7 positions match TRBD1. With 5 bases clipped from V and 0 bases from J, the junction kept 10 bases outside the gene matches. The germline V gene encodes CDR1 SGHTA and CDR2 FQGNSA. This CDR3 contains 17 residues. The chain's CDR3 is CASSITGERSSGNTIYF. The CDR3 DNA reads TGTGCCAGCAGCATAACAGGGGAACGAAGCTCTGGAAACACCATATATTTT.

The V and J genes are TRBV4-2 and TRBJ1-2; maybe TRBD1 (6 bases). Germline V gives CDR1 LGHNA, CDR2 YNFKEQ. The ends were cut back, 3 bases at V and 8 bases at J, with 19 bases in the middle. CDR3 length equals 15 residues. In DNA form, the CDR3 reads TGTGCCAGCAGCCATCACGACAGGCTGTTCTTAGGCTACACCTTC. Translation: CASSHHDRLFLGYTF.

V gene TRBV28 combines with J gene TRBJ1-5, with unresolved D. The CDR3 extends over 16 amino acids. Germline V gene data show CDR1 as MDHEN and CDR2 as SYDVKM. V lost 3 bases, J lost 3 bases, and 15 bases lay in between. This CDR3 is CASSFSEAGINQPQHF. In DNA, the CDR3 is TGTGCCAGCAGTTTCTCGGAGGCGGGTATCAATCAGCCCCAGCATTTT.

Remarks on this clone: One end of the junction fails to match germline, which may point to a read error. The chain combines TRBV5-5 with TRBJ1-2; unclear D gene. Per germline, CDR1 SGHKS and CDR2 YYEKEE (reference sequence). This CDR3 contains 10 residues. The CDR3 nucleotides are TGTGCCAGCAGCTTGGGGTTCATCAGCTTC. It specifies CASSLGFISF.

The chain has TRBV4-3 and TRBJ1-1; TRBD1 matches at 9 bases. CDR1 and CDR2 (germline): LGHNA, YSLEER. The V segment lost 2 bases and the J segment 5 bases; nucleotides outside the gene matches: 6. This CDR3 comprises 15 residues. The CDR3 nucleotides are TGCGCCAGCAGCCAACCCGACAGGGGGGGGACTGAAGCTTTCTTT. Translating gives CASSQPDRGGTEAFF.

The chain employs TRBV7-2 and TRBJ2-7, with D perhaps matching TRBD1 (6 bases). The germline gives CDR1 SGHTA, CDR2 FQGNSA. V was pared by 3 bases and J by 4 bases, with 7 bases between. This CDR3 contains 12 residues. The CDR3 nucleotides are TGTGCCAGCAGCTTGACAGGTTACGAGCAGTACGTC. Its protein product is CASSLTGYEQYV.

This chain links TRBV11-2 with TRBJ2-3; 10 bases are a match to TRBD2. The V and J ends lost 3 bases and 0 bases, in that order; junction bases with no gene match: 3. The CDR3 runs 16 residues. Germline V gene sequence: CDR1 SGHAT, CDR2 FQNNGV. The CDR3 reads CASSFASGGSTDTQYF. CDR3 coding DNA: TGTGCCAGCAGCTTCGCTAGCGGGGGAAGCACAGATACGCAGTATTTT.

This chain connects TRBV19 to TRBJ2-7; D is undetermined. This CDR3 comprises 13 residues. Per the germline V gene, CDR1 is LNHDA and CDR2 is SQIVND (reference sequence). The V end lost 1 base, the J end lost 4 bases, and 8 bases lay between the germline ends. In DNA, the CDR3 is TGTGCCAGTAGTATAGGGGCCCGATACGAGCAGTACTTC. It specifies CASSIGARYEQYF.

This chain connects TRBV28 to TRBJ2-3, with D unresolved. The germline V and J ends were trimmed by 4 bases and 2 bases, with 13 bases remaining between them. The germline V gene encodes CDR1 MDHEN and CDR2 SYDVKM. This CDR3 spans 15 amino acids. CDR3 loop: CASSSSGRHTDTQYF. The CDR3 DNA follows: TGTGCCAGCAGTTCCTCAGGCAGGCACACAGATACGCAGTATTTT. Full variable domain (remainder filled in from reference TRBV28 and TRBJ2-3): DVKVTQSSRYLVKRTGEKVFLECVQDMDHENMFWYRQDPGLGLRLIYFSYDVKMKEKGDIPEGYSVSREKKERFSLILESASTNQTSMYLCASSSSGRHTDTQYFGPGTRLTVL.

The J gene is TRBJ2-1, the V gene TRBV27, with a tentative D call TRBD2 (6 bases). The V gene's germline CDR1 is MNHEY and CDR2 SMNVEV (reference sequence). The CDR3 has 13 residues. Between the trimmed V and J ends, which lost 3 bases and 9 bases, there was a span of 12 bases. CDR3 region: CASSLGGGIEQFF. For the CDR3, the DNA is TGTGCCAGCAGTTTGGGGGGAGGCATTGAGCAGTTCTTC.

The chain joins TRBV5-6 to TRBJ1-6; perhaps TRBD1 as D (5 bases). Per the germline V gene, CDR1 is SGHDT and CDR2 is YYEEEE. Trimming took off 4 bases at V and 11 bases at J, with 13 bases between the two ends. This CDR3 is built from 13 residues. The CDR3 spells CASSPPGVAPLHF. In DNA, the CDR3 is TGTGCCAGCAGCCCCCCGGGGGTTGCACCCCTCCACTTT.

The V call is TRBV3-1 (or the pseudogene TRBV3-2), the J call TRBJ1-6; 7 bases are shared with TRBD1. Per the germline V gene, CDR1 is LGHDT and CDR2 is YNNKEL (reference sequence). CDR3 length equals 15 residues. After removal of 0 bases from V and 8 bases from J, the junction contained 4 bases not matched to a gene. The CDR3 bases are TGTGCCAGCAGCCAAGAGGGGGGACAGCATTCACCCCTCCACTTT. It specifies CASSQEGGQHSPLHF.

The chain links TRBV25-1 to TRBJ1-1; D is possibly TRBD1 (6 bases). The CDR3 extends over 14 amino acids. The germline V gene encodes CDR1 MGHDK and CDR2 SYGVNS. Deletions cut 7 bases from V and 5 bases from J, with 17 bases between. Here the CDR3 reads CASNQQGMGTEAFF. The CDR3 DNA sequence: TGTGCCAGCAACCAACAGGGCATGGGGACTGAAGCTTTCTTT.

The chain has TRBV4-2 and TRBJ1-6; tentatively, D is TRBD1 (5 bases). Between the trimmed V and J ends, which lost 0 bases and 4 bases, there was a span of 7 bases. This CDR3 spans 15 amino acids. CDR1 is LGHNA, CDR2 YNFKEQ, per germline. Written as DNA, the CDR3 is TGTGCCAGCAGCCAAGATTGGACATATAATTCACCCCTCCACTTT. Protein: CASSQDWTYNSPLHF.

The chain joins TRBV6-2 or TRBV6-3 to TRBJ2-5; TRBD2 might be the D (5 bases). Germline CDR1 reads MNHEY; CDR2 reads SVGEGT. The V end was cut by 4 bases, the J end by 4 bases, with 13 bases between. This CDR3 is built from 14 residues. DNA for the CDR3: TGTGCCAGCAGTTTCGACCTCCGGGGAGAGACCCAGTACTTC. This translates into CASSFDLRGETQYF.

The chain carries TRBV11-1 and TRBJ2-2; 9 positions agree with TRBD2. The CDR3 has 15 amino acids. V gave up 4 bases and J gave up 7 bases; unmatched junction bases: 7. Germline lookup yields CDR1 SGHAT and CDR2 FQDESV (reference sequence). CDR3 sequence: CASSSPIAGVGELFF. CDR3 DNA: TGTGCCAGCAGCTCGCCAATAGCGGGGGTCGGGGAGCTGTTTTTT.

With respect to this clone: Relative to the germline gene, one junction end is altered; a read error may explain this. The chain has TRBV5-1 and TRBJ2-1; 10 nucleotides match TRBD2. Germline loops: CDR1 SGHRS, CDR2 YFSETQ. The CDR3 spans 15 residues. CDR3 nucleotides: TGTGCCAGCAGCCGGGAGCTAGCGGGAGAGGGTGAGCAGTTCTTC. Residues: CASSRELAGEGEQFF.